The count of the clone carrying this T cell receptor (beta chain) is one. The antigen is undetermined. CDR3 length equals 19 residues. CDR1 is SNHLY and CDR2 is FYNNEI in the germline V gene. V lost 2 bases and J lost 4, with 24 bases in between. This record belongs to a study of graft-versus-host responses after intestinal transplantation. Study-wide results and limits: The marrow of recipients harbored GvH clones, and ileum or blood showed some of them first.

Here immunoSEQ multiplex PCR was the method, and the copy in TCRdb shows in-frame clones only, minus some. The repertoire consists of about 120,000 clones, with roughly 93% occurring once and the leading ten covering approximately 0.49%. The sequences come from unstimulated CD8+ T cells sorted from spleen or lymph node cells, collected before intestinal transplant. This TCR was sampled from a human donor who received an intestinal transplant. V and J are TRBV2 and TRBJ1-3; D might be TRBD1 (5 bases). In DNA form, the CDR3 reads TGTGCCAGCAGTGAATGGCCAGGGTCTCTAGGGACGGGCGGAAACACCATATATTTT. Amino acids: CASSEWPGSLGTGGNTIYF.